These T cell receptor beta chains were read from a single sample in a study of T cell responses to AZD1222 COVID-19 vaccine. Repertoires were generated with immunoSEQ multiplex PCR, while TCRdb's copy carries only in-frame clones and drops some. Among tens of thousands of clones listed, approximately 88% were seen once. The sample here was peripheral blood, taken 28 days after the second AZD1222 dose. Receptors were obtained from an adult who received the AZD1222 COVID-19 vaccine. Each CDR3 is given with its conserved first and last residue. Each record gives: clone size, V gene, D gene, J gene, CDR3 protein, CDR3 DNA. The D gene is left open where the match is weak. Clone size is not always given. Where it is, it says once, few, many or a class for expanded clones.

size: .; V: TRBV7-9; D: .; J: TRBJ1-5; CDR3: CASSSDSSNQPQHF; DNA: TGTGCCAGCAGCTCCGACAGTTCTAATCAGCCCCAGCATTTT
size: .; V: TRBV7-8; D: TRBD2; J: TRBJ2-7; CDR3: CASSLPRQRGTSYEQYF; DNA: TGTGCCAGCAGCTTACCTCGACAGCGGGGGACCTCGTACGAGCAGTACTTC
size: .; V: TRBV11-2; D: .; J: TRBJ1-1; CDR3: CASSVRSGAEAFF; DNA: TGTGCCAGCAGCGTCCGATCAGGAGCAGAGGCTTTCTTT
size: .; V: TRBV5-1; D: .; J: TRBJ1-1; CDR3: CASSLLLGAFNMNTEAFF; DNA: TGCGCCAGCAGCTTGCTTTTGGGGGCCTTTAACATGAACACTGAAGCTTTCTTT
size: .; V: TRBV2; D: TRBD1; J: TRBJ1-2; CDR3: CASTTDRGLSGNYGYTF; DNA: TGTGCCAGCACCACGGACAGGGGGCTCTCGGGGAACTATGGCTACACCTTC
size: .; V: TRBV5-1; D: .; J: TRBJ2-2; CDR3: CASSQENTGELFF; DNA: TGCGCCAGCAGCCAGGAGAACACCGGGGAGCTGTTTTTT
size: few; V: TRBV12-3/TRBV12-4; D: .; J: TRBJ2-7; CDR3: CASRRGQLYEQYF; DNA: TGTGCCAGCAGGCGGGGGCAGCTCTACGAGCAGTACTTC
size: .; V: TRBV2; D: .; J: TRBJ2-3; CDR3: CARRDGTSTDTQYF; DNA: TGTGCCAGGAGGGACGGCACTAGCACAGATACGCAGTATTTT
size: .; V: TRBV6-1; D: .; J: TRBJ1-6; CDR3: CAIDGGSGSPLHF; DNA: TGTGCCATTGACGGGGGATCTGGTTCACCCCTCCACTTT
size: .; V: TRBV5-6; D: .; J: TRBJ2-6; CDR3: CASSLGPGANVLTF; DNA: TGTGCCAGCAGCTTGGGACCTGGGGCCAACGTCCTGACTTTC
size: .; V: TRBV4-1; D: .; J: TRBJ1-3; CDR3: CASSPDSYPGNTIYF; DNA: TGCGCCAGCAGCCCGGACAGTTATCCTGGAAACACCATATATTTT
size: medium-sized; V: TRBV19; D: TRBD1; J: TRBJ2-7; CDR3: CASRPDRGHYEQYF; DNA: TGTGCCAGTCGCCCAGACAGGGGACACTACGAGCAGTACTTC
size: .; V: TRBV7-3; D: .; J: TRBJ1-2; CDR3: CASSLMVFYGYTF; DNA: TGTGCCAGCAGCTTAATGGTTTTCTATGGCTACACCTTC
size: .; V: TRBV5-6; D: TRBD1; J: TRBJ1-4; CDR3: CASSFRQGPNEKLFF; DNA: TGTGCCAGCAGCTTCCGACAGGGGCCTAATGAAAAACTGTTTTTT
size: .; V: TRBV29-1; D: .; J: TRBJ1-1; CDR3: CSVVSGAEAFF; DNA: TGCAGCGTTGTGTCGGGGGCTGAAGCTTTCTTT
size: .; V: TRBV30; D: .; J: TRBJ2-4; CDR3: CAWRATPLAKNIQYF; DNA: TGTGCCTGGAGAGCAACCCCCTTAGCCAAAAACATTCAGTACTTC
size: once; V: TRBV9; D: .; J: TRBJ1-6; CDR3: CASSVGGVGSPLHF; DNA: TGTGCCAGCAGCGTAGGAGGGGTAGGATCACCCCTCCACTTT
size: .; V: TRBV20-1; D: .; J: TRBJ2-2; CDR3: CSASAGSSRRAGELFF; DNA: TGCAGTGCTAGTGCAGGGTCGAGCAGGCGGGCCGGGGAGCTGTTTTTT
size: .; V: TRBV18; D: TRBD2; J: TRBJ2-7; CDR3: CATGGNSYEQYF; DNA: TGTGCCACCGGGGGGAATTCCTACGAGCAGTACTTC
size: .; V: TRBV6-5; D: .; J: TRBJ2-6; CDR3: CASGTSGPGANVLTF; DNA: TGTGCCAGCGGGACCTCAGGCCCTGGGGCCAACGTCCTGACTTTC
size: .; V: TRBV2; D: .; J: TRBJ2-7; CDR3: CASIRSFSGGESYEQYF; DNA: TGTGCCAGCATCCGCTCCTTTTCCGGGGGTGAGTCCTACGAGCAGTACTTC
size: .; V: TRBV7-9; D: TRBD1; J: TRBJ2-7; CDR3: CASSSFRDRGFHEQYF; DNA: TGTGCCAGCAGCTCATTCCGGGACAGGGGTTTCCACGAGCAGTACTTC
size: .; V: TRBV5-1; D: .; J: TRBJ1-5; CDR3: CASSLGGSNQPQHF; DNA: TGCGCCAGCAGCTTGGGGGGTTCTAATCAGCCCCAGCATTTT
size: .; V: TRBV9; D: TRBD1; J: TRBJ2-6; CDR3: CASSGTGGPGANVLTF; DNA: TGTGCCAGCAGCGGGACAGGGGGCCCTGGGGCCAACGTCCTGACTTTC
size: .; V: TRBV5-8; D: .; J: TRBJ1-4; CDR3: CASSPLRGSTNEKLFF; DNA: TGTGCCAGCAGCCCCCTTCGAGGGTCAACTAATGAAAAACTGTTTTTT
size: .; V: TRBV28; D: .; J: TRBJ1-4; CDR3: CASTGGPVVNEKLFF; DNA: TGTGCCAGCACCGGAGGCCCGGTGGTTAATGAAAAACTGTTTTTT
size: .; V: TRBV5-1; D: TRBD1; J: TRBJ1-2; CDR3: CASSLARTGGSGYTF; DNA: TGCGCCAGCAGCTTGGCCCGGACAGGGGGCAGTGGCTACACCTTC